Below, 31 T cell receptor beta chains from the same sample are listed, as sequenced in a study of blood T cell repertoires in COVID-19 (dated by TCRdb to 2020 to 2021). Receptors were amplified or captured by the immunoSEQ multiplex PCR assay. TCRdb mirrors the immuneACCESS table, restricted to in-frame sequences. Some clones are absent from its copies; in checked studies, under half trace to an unresolved V gene, and the reason for the others is unknown. The sample table lists approximately 30,000 clones, around 91% of them with a count of one. The ten largest clonotypes hold more than 0.8% of the sample. Sequenced input: peripheral blood. Receptors originate from a man in his 70s with active or convalescent COVID-19.

This clone was observed a few times. The chain employs TRBV5-6 and TRBJ2-7, with TRBD2 matching 12 bases. This CDR3 is built from 16 residues. Germline loops: CDR1 SGHDT, CDR2 YYEEEE. V lost 4 bases and J lost 3; bases outside the gene matches: 8. The CDR3 loop is CASSPGLAGTYYEQYF. The CDR3 DNA follows: TGTGCCAGCAGCCCGGGACTAGCGGGTACCTACTACGAGCAGTACTTC.

This clone was counted only a few times. V gene TRBV4-2 combines with J gene TRBJ1-1; 7 positions match TRBD1. The germline CDR1 and CDR2 sequences are LGHNA and YNFKEQ. The CDR3 extends over 16 amino acids. Unmatched junction bases numbered 10, after V lost 3 bases and J lost 3 bases. CDR3 DNA sequence: TGTGCCAGCAGCCATCCCCAGGGGGGAGTGGACACTGAAGCTTTCTTT. This encodes CASSHPQGGVDTEAFF.

The V and J genes are TRBV5-1 and TRBJ1-3; a weak D match, TRBD1 (5 bases). The germline gives CDR1 SGHRS, CDR2 YFSETQ. Trimming cost V 4 bases and J 0 bases, with 11 bases left between them. The CDR3 loop spans 15 amino acids. The CDR3 DNA reads TGCGCCAGCAGCCCTGGACACCTCTCTGGAAACACCATATATTTT. It specifies CASSPGHLSGNTIYF.

CDR3 sequence reads: CASSEGGASYGYTF. The CDR3 DNA sequence: TGTGCCAGCAGTGAGGGGGGGGCTTCGTATGGCTACACCTTC. The rearrangement joins TRBV2 to TRBJ1-2, with D tentatively TRBD1 (6 bases). The V gene's germline CDR1 is SNHLY and CDR2 FYNNEI. The CDR3 runs to 14 residues. Trimming stripped 3 bases from V and 5 bases from J, with 13 bases between. The full variable domain, in which reference TRBV2 and TRBJ1-2 provide the parts outside the CDR3, is EPEVTQTPSHQVTQMGQEVILRCVPISNHLYFYWYRQILGQKVEFLVSFYNNEISEKSEIFDDQFSVERPDGSNFTLKIRSTKLEDSAMYFCASSEGGASYGYTFGSGTRLTVV.

The chain links TRBV7-2 to TRBJ2-3, with 7 bases aligning to TRBD1. The CDR3 totals 16 residues. Germline assignment: CDR1 SGHTA and CDR2 FQGNSA. Trimming cost V 4 bases and J 0 bases; bases outside gene matches: 7. As DNA, the CDR3 is TGTGCCAGCAGCTCCCGGACAGGTGCTAGCACAGATACGCAGTATTTT. It specifies CASSSRTGASTDTQYF.

J is TRBJ2-2 and V is TRBV11-3, with D hard to call. This CDR3 spans 14 amino acids. The V gene lost 4 bases and the J gene lost 7 bases, with 13 bases spanning the gap. The V gene's germline CDR1 is SGHNT and CDR2 YENEEA. The CDR3 reads CASSSEVRSGELFF. The CDR3 DNA is TGTGCCAGCAGCTCAGAGGTCCGGAGCGGGGAGCTGTTTTTT.

The chain is built from TRBV4-1 and TRBJ1-5; D gene unclear. The V end was cut by 1 base, the J end by 3 bases, with 4 bases between. Germline-derived CDR1 and CDR2 are MGHRA and YSYEKL. This CDR3 is 13 amino acids long. In nucleotides, the CDR3 is TGCGCCAGCAGCCAAGGGGCCAATCAGCCCCAGCATTTT. Residues: CASSQGANQPQHF.

The chain recombines TRBV28 with TRBJ1-1; unclear D gene. This CDR3 spans 12 amino acids. Germline CDR1 and CDR2: MDHEN and SYDVKM. Deletions cut 1 base from V and 9 bases from J, with 9 bases between. In nucleotides, the CDR3 is TGTGCCAGCAGTTTATATCGAGGGCAAGCTTTCTTT. This codes for CASSLYRGQAFF.

This chain uses TRBV24-1 with TRBJ1-5, with 9 nucleotides matching TRBD1. Germline V gene lookup returns CDR1 KGHDR and CDR2 SFDVKD. CDR3 length equals 17 residues. Germline trimming cut 3 bases from V and 1 base from J; bases unmatched to any gene: 6. CDR3 loop: CATSDPSTGGSNQPQHF. The CDR3 coding sequence is TGTGCCACCAGTGATCCGTCGACAGGGGGGAGCAATCAGCCCCAGCATTTT.

This clone was detected only once. The chain uses TRBV5-4 and TRBJ1-2; 12 positions agree with TRBD1. Germline values: CDR1 SGHNT, CDR2 YYREEE (reference sequence). The CDR3 runs to 16 residues. J gave up 3 bases and V 4 bases, and 7 bases lay outside the gene matches. Here the CDR3 reads CASSIGTGGVDYGYTF. The CDR3 nucleotides read TGTGCCAGCAGCATCGGGACAGGGGGCGTTGACTATGGCTACACCTTC.

This clone was counted between two and nine times. The genes are TRBV5-4 and TRBJ2-3, with D tentatively TRBD2 (5 bases). The CDR3 consists of 14 residues. Germline values: CDR1 SGHNT, CDR2 YYREEE (reference sequence). V lost 3 bases, J lost 0 bases, and 8 bases lay in between. CDR3 sequence reads: CASSSRTSTDTQYF. In DNA form, the CDR3 reads TGTGCCAGCAGCTCCCGGACTAGCACAGATACGCAGTATTTT.

The rearrangement links TRBV18 to TRBJ2-1; TRBD1 matches at 11 bases. Germline V gives CDR1 KGHSH, CDR2 LQKENI. There are 16 residues in the CDR3. V trimming: 5 bases; J trimming: 8 bases; junction bases outside the gene matches: 11. In DNA form, the CDR3 reads TGTGCCAGCTCAAGGGGTCCGGACAGGGGGCGCGATGAGCAGTTCTTC. This gives the protein CASSRGPDRGRDEQFF.

V and J are TRBV29-1 and TRBJ1-2; TRBD1 might be the D (6 bases). CDR3 size: 14 residues. The germline CDR1 and CDR2 sequences are SQVTM and ANQGSEA. V was pared by 6 bases and J by 5 bases, with 19 bases between. CDR3 region: CSVDVFGRGYGYTF. As DNA, the CDR3 is TGCAGCGTCGATGTGTTTGGCAGGGGTTATGGCTACACCTTC. The complete variable domain, with remaining parts taken from reference TRBV29-1 and TRBJ1-2, reads SAVISQKPSRDICQRGTSLTIQCQVDSQVTMMFWYRQQPGQSLTLIATANQGSEATYESGFVIDKFPISRPNLTFSTLTVSNMSPEDSSIYLCSVDVFGRGYGYTFGSGTRLTVV.

The rearrangement joins TRBV7-8 to TRBJ1-3; 7 bases match TRBD1. This CDR3 spans 15 amino acids. Germline V lookup: CDR1 SGHVS, CDR2 FQNEAQ. With 5 bases clipped from V and 3 bases from J, the junction kept 7 bases outside the gene matches. CDR3 sequence: CASSPPGGGGNTIYF. CDR3 DNA sequence: TGTGCCAGCAGCCCTCCAGGGGGAGGTGGAAACACCATATATTTT. Drawing the rest from reference TRBV7-8 and TRBJ1-3, the complete variable domain is GAGVSQSPRYKVAKRGQDVALRCDPISGHVSLFWYQQALGQGPEFLTYFQNEAQLDKSGLPSDRFFAERPEGSVSTLKIQRTQQEDSAVYLCASSPPGGGGNTIYFGEGSWLTVV.

The chain employs TRBV7-9 and TRBJ1-1, with D unresolved. CDR1 and CDR2 (germline): SEHNR, FQNEAQ (reference sequence). This CDR3 has 14 residues. V lost 2 bases and J lost 7, with 14 bases in between. For the CDR3, the DNA is TGTGCCAGCAGCTTACTAATGATTTCCGGTGAAGCTTTCTTT. Translated: CASSLLMISGEAFF.

This sequence joins TRBV12-3 or TRBV12-4 and TRBJ1-5, with TRBD1 matching 7 bases. CDR3 length: 13 residues. V shed 5 bases, J shed 6 bases, and the junction held 4 bases outside the gene matches. CDR3 in DNA: TGTGCCAGCAGTCAAGCAGGGGGTCAGCCCCAGCATTTT. It codes for CASSQAGGQPQHF.

V gene TRBV28 combines with J gene TRBJ1-2, with 8 bases identical to TRBD1. The CDR3 sequence is 14 residues long. CDR1 is MDHEN and CDR2 is SYDVKM in the germline V gene. After removal of 8 bases from V and 4 bases from J, the junction contained 9 bases not matched to a gene. CDR3 loop: CASVTLRGLYGYTF. The CDR3 bases are TGTGCCAGCGTGACTCTCAGGGGGCTCTATGGCTACACCTTC.

This sequence joins TRBV2 and TRBJ1-1; a possible D gene is TRBD1 (5 bases). V was pared by 8 bases and J by 7 bases, with 14 bases between. The CDR3 is 12 residues long. CDR1 and CDR2 from the germline V gene are SNHLY and FYNNEI. The CDR3 here is CASGHRLGEAFF. Written as DNA, the CDR3 is TGTGCCAGCGGGCACAGGCTAGGTGAAGCTTTCTTT. Using reference TRBV2 and TRBJ1-1 for the parts outside the CDR3, the full variable domain is EPEVTQTPSHQVTQMGQEVILRCVPISNHLYFYWYRQILGQKVEFLVSFYNNEISEKSEIFDDQFSVERPDGSNFTLKIRSTKLEDSAMYFCASGHRLGEAFFGQGTRLTVV.

The chain uses TRBV2 and TRBJ2-1, with 13 bases matching TRBD2. V lost 4 bases and J lost 12; bases outside the gene matches: 6. The length of the CDR3 is 14 residues. CDR1 SNHLY and CDR2 FYNNEI come from the germline V gene. This CDR3 reads CASSAGLAGEGQFF. The CDR3 DNA follows: TGTGCCAGCAGTGCAGGACTAGCGGGAGAGGGGCAGTTCTTC. The full variable domain, rest sourced from reference TRBV2 and TRBJ2-1, is EPEVTQTPSHQVTQMGQEVILRCVPISNHLYFYWYRQILGQKVEFLVSFYNNEISEKSEIFDDQFSVERPDGSNFTLKIRSTKLEDSAMYFCASSAGLAGEGQFFGPGTRLTVL.

The chain carries TRBV19 and TRBJ1-5; 10 bases agree with TRBD1. The CDR3 has 16 amino acids. J lost 6 bases, V lost 5 bases, and 10 bases had no gene match. Germline V gene data show CDR1 as LNHDA and CDR2 as SQIVND (reference sequence). CDR3 sequence reads: CASSLIRDRGFQPQHF. CDR3 in DNA: TGTGCCAGTAGTTTGATCCGGGACAGGGGATTTCAGCCCCAGCATTTT.

The chain joins TRBV21-1 to TRBJ2-4; the D call of TRBD2 is as the table states it, not checked on the DNA. TRBV21-1 is an annotated pseudogene. The CDR3 has 14 amino acids. The CDR3 region is CASTSRAAKNIQYF. In DNA form, the CDR3 reads TGTGCCAGCACCTCGCGGGCCGCCAAAAACATTCAGTACTTC.

The chain has TRBV25-1 and TRBJ1-4; tentative D call: TRBD1 (6 bases). The V and J ends lost 6 bases and 8 bases respectively, with 13 bases between them. Germline CDR1 and CDR2: MGHDK and SYGVNS. The CDR3 consists of 13 residues. CDR3 in DNA: TGTGCCAGCAGGAACCGACAGGTAGAAAAACTGTTTTTT. Protein product: CASRNRQVEKLFF.

This chain connects TRBV5-1 to TRBJ2-1; 12 bases line up with TRBD2. Germline V gene lookup returns CDR1 SGHRS and CDR2 YFSETQ. The CDR3 runs 16 residues. V trimming: 1 base; J trimming: 5 bases; junction bases outside the gene matches: 4. The CDR3 sequence: CASSLPLAGGDNEQFF. As DNA, the CDR3 is TGCGCCAGCAGCTTGCCCCTAGCGGGGGGGGACAATGAGCAGTTCTTC.

The rearrangement links TRBV5-1 to TRBJ1-1; D uncertain. V lost 4 bases and J 0 bases, leaving 19 bases between the germline ends. Germline-derived CDR1 and CDR2 are SGHRS and YFSETQ. The CDR3 has 17 residues. The CDR3 DNA reads as TGCGCCAGCAGCCTTGGGGAGGGTGTCATCATGAACACTGAAGCTTTCTTT. Its translation is CASSLGEGVIMNTEAFF.

The V call is TRBV20-1, the J call TRBJ1-2; TRBD1 matches 7 bases. The CDR3 runs 14 residues. Germline CDR1 DFQATT, CDR2 SNEGSKA (reference sequence). The junction had 8 bases not matched to a gene; V was cut back by 3 bases and J by 4 bases. This CDR3 reads CSASHGQAIYGYTF. CDR3 DNA sequence: TGCAGTGCTAGTCACGGACAGGCGATCTATGGCTACACCTTC.

This chain joins TRBV7-9 and TRBJ1-2; 9 nucleotides agree with TRBD1. The germline V gene has CDR1 SEHNR and CDR2 FQNEAQ (reference sequence). The ends lost 3 bases at V and 8 bases at J; junction bases unmatched: 10. The CDR3 is made up of 15 amino acids. The CDR3 region has the DNA TGTGCCAGCAGCTTGGATCCGGGACAGGGAAGGGGCTACACCTTC. Amino acids: CASSLDPGQGRGYTF.

In its sample, this clone was seen once. This chain links TRBV2 with TRBJ1-1; weak D call: TRBD1 (5 bases). V was trimmed by 2 bases and J by 11 bases, leaving 9 bases between them. CDR1 SNHLY and CDR2 FYNNEI come from the germline V gene. The CDR3 sequence is 11 residues long. In nucleotides, the CDR3 is TGTGCCAGCAGTGAATGGGGGGGGGCTTTCTTT. Its translation: CASSEWGGAFF.

The chain is built from TRBV6-1 and TRBJ1-2, with D maybe TRBD1 (6 bases). Trimming cost V 0 bases and J 8 bases, with 13 bases left between them. Germline-derived CDR1 and CDR2 are MNHNS and SASEGT. This CDR3 region has 14 residues. The DNA of the CDR3 is TGTGCCAGCAGTGAAGCGGGGAGGGGGGGAGGCTACACCTTC. Protein sequence: CASSEAGRGGGYTF.

Details on this clone: Other DNA sequences in the sample encode the same CDR3. This rearrangement joins TRBV7-2 to TRBJ1-2; a weak D match, TRBD1 (5 bases). This CDR3 is 13 amino acids long. V was cut by 3 bases and J by 4 bases, with 9 bases left in between. Germline V gene sequence: CDR1 SGHTA, CDR2 FQGNSA. CDR3 residues: CASSFDRSYGYTF. In nucleotides, the CDR3 is TGTGCCAGCAGCTTCGACAGAAGCTATGGCTACACCTTC.

This clone came up once. The chain links TRBV29-1 to TRBJ2-2; TRBD1 matches at 10 bases. V lost 6 bases to trimming and J lost 6 bases; unmatched junction nucleotides: 4. This CDR3 contains 13 residues. Per germline, CDR1 SQVTM and CDR2 ANQGSEA. CDR3 in amino acids: CSVAGQGAGELFF. The CDR3 DNA follows: TGCAGCGTCGCCGGACAGGGGGCCGGGGAGCTGTTTTTT.

This sequence joins TRBV11-2 and TRBJ2-4, with D possibly matching TRBD2 (6 bases). V was clipped by 6 bases and J by 2 bases, with 14 bases between them. Germline V lookup: CDR1 SGHAT, CDR2 FQNNGV. CDR3 length: 15 residues. As DNA, the CDR3 is TGTGCCAGCAGTACGGGACTTATCCCCAAAAACATTCAGTACTTC. Protein sequence: CASSTGLIPKNIQYF.